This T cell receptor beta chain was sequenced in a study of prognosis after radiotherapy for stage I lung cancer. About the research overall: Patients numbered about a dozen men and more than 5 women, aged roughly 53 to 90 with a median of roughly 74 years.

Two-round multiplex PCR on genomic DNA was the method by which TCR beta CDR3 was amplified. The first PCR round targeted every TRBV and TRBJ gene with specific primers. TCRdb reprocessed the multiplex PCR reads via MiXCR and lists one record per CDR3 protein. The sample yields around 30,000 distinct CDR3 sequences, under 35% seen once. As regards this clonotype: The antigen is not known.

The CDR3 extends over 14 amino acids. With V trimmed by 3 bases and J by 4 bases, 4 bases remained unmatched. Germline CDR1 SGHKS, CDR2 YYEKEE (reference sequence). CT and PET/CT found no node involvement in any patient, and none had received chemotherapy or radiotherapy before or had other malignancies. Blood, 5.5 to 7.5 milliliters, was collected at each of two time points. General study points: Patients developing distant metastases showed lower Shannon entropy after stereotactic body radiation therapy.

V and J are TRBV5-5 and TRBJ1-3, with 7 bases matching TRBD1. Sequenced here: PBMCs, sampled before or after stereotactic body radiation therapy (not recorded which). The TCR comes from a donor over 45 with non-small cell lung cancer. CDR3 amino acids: CASSYRQGGNTIYF. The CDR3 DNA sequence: TGTGCCAGCAGCTACCGACAGGGAGGAAACACCATATATTTT.